This T cell receptor (beta chain) derives from a study of identical twins. With template switching, a universal primer site was added, and the cDNA carried unique molecular identifiers. Each CDR3 protein is one row after TCRdb ran MiXCR on the 5' RACE reads. There are about 920,000 distinct CDR3 sequences in the sample; approximately 13% occur only once, and around 1.5% lies in the top ten. Among all donors, each was a healthy Caucasian. General study findings and limits: The degree of excess twin sharing was weaker in beta out-of-frame sequences. Carriage of fewer insertions was seen in abundant cord blood beta clonotypes, whereas memory repertoires showed none.

The CDR3 covers 15 residues. Looked up from germline, CDR1 is SGHRS and CDR2 is YFSETQ. J lost 2 bases, V lost 4 bases, and 7 bases had no gene match. This clonotype has a count of ten or more. Its specificity is not known. This sample was also put to use in a study of yellow fever vaccine responses in identical twins.

The chain uses TRBV5-1 and TRBJ2-7; 9 bases match TRBD1. The sample was PBMCs. The TCR comes from a young woman in good health. The CDR3 DNA follows: TGCGCCAGCAGCAGGGGACAGGGTCTAGCCTACGAGCAGTACTTC. Translated, it gives CASSRGQGLAYEQYF.